The clone carrying this T cell receptor beta chain was recorded at least ten times. Antigen unknown. The record originates from a study of T cells in Graves' hyperthyroidism and ophthalmopathy. Amplification of TCR beta CDR3 regions used RNA as the template. A first-round RT-PCR of the TCR CDR3 used the HTBI primer set. TCRdb analysed the multiplex PCR reads with MiXCR anew, one entry per CDR3 protein. Among fewer than 350,000 distinct CDR3 sequences listed, 10% to 15% were seen once. This CDR3 comprises 9 residues. V lost 7 bases to trimming and J lost 4 bases, with 4 bases between them. Germline CDR1 reads SQVTM; CDR2 reads ANQGSEA. Regarding the study as a whole: Classification by a 13 V-J model distinguished ophthalmopathy from stable hyperthyroidism.

The chain recombines TRBV29-1 with TRBJ1-1; D gene ambiguous. Sequencing was carried out using blood. The TCR originated in a woman aged 25 to 39 with Graves' hyperthyroidism that later progressed to Graves' ophthalmopathy. CDR3 residues: CSGGTEAFF. CDR3 DNA sequence: TGCAGCGGGGGCACTGAAGCTTTCTTT.